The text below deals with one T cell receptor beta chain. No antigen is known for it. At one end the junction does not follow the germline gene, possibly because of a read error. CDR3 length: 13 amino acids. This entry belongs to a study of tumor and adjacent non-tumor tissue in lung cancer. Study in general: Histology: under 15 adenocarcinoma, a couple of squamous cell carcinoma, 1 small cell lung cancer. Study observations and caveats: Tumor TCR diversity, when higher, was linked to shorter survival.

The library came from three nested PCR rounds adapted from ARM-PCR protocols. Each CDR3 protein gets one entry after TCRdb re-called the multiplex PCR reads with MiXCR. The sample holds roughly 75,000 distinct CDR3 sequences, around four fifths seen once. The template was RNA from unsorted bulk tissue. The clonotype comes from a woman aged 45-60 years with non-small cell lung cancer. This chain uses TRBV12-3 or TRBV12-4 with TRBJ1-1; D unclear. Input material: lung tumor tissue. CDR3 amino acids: CTSRISTGAEAFF. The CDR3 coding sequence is TGTACCAGCAGGATATCCACTGGGGCTGAAGCTTTCTTT.